The 8 T cell receptor beta chains below were found in one sample sequenced in a study of T cell responses to AZD1222 COVID-19 vaccine. Clones were sequenced by immunoSEQ multiplex PCR, and TCRdb holds only the in-frame ones, with some missing. The sample carries 150,000 to 200,000 clones, approximately 94% recorded once. Sequences were derived from peripheral blood, sampled 28 days after the second dose of the MenACWY control vaccine. The source is an adult who received the MenACWY meningococcal vaccine as a control.

V is TRBV6-5 and J is TRBJ1-6; D unclear. V dropped 10 bases and J dropped 0 bases, with 10 bases sitting between them. This CDR3 spans 14 amino acids. Germline V gives CDR1 MNHEY, CDR2 SVGAGI. The CDR3 sequence is CANRPSSYNSPLHF. The DNA of the CDR3 is TGTGCCAACCGACCGAGCTCCTATAATTCACCCCTCCACTTT.

This clone was counted a single time. The chain uses TRBV12-5 and TRBJ1-1, with D possibly TRBD1 on 5 matching bases. The CDR3 loop spans 14 amino acids. Trimming took off 7 bases at V and 0 bases at J, with 12 bases between the two ends. Germline V CDR1 and CDR2: LGHNT, FRNRAP. CDR3 nucleotides: TGTGCTAGTGTCCCGGGACGGCTGAACACTGAAGCTTTCTTT. The encoded protein is CASVPGRLNTEAFF.

The chain couples TRBV19 to TRBJ1-4, with TRBD1 as a possible D gene (5 bases). V was trimmed by 8 bases and J by 7 bases, leaving 23 bases between them. Germline CDR1 and CDR2: LNHDA and SQIVND (reference sequence). The CDR3 spans 16 residues. The CDR3 sequence is CASQAGVGGLGEKLFF. CDR3 coding DNA: TGTGCCAGTCAAGCGGGGGTGGGCGGGTTAGGTGAAAAACTGTTTTTT.

This chain links TRBV19 with TRBJ2-1, with 7 bases aligning to TRBD2. V was clipped by 5 bases and J by 5 bases; unmatched bases: 12. Germline V gene data show CDR1 as LNHDA and CDR2 as SQIVND (reference sequence). This CDR3 comprises 16 residues. CDR3 nucleotide sequence: TGTGCCAGTAGTCGGAATGGGAGGGTGCTGGACAATGAGCAGTTCTTC. This sequence encodes CASSRNGRVLDNEQFF. The full variable domain, with the rest looked up from reference TRBV19 and TRBJ2-1, is DGGITQSPKYLFRKEGQNVTLSCEQNLNHDAMYWYRQDPGQGLRLIYYSQIVNDFQKGDIAEGYSVSREKKESFPLTVTSAQKNPTAFYLCASSRNGRVLDNEQFFGPGTRLTVL.

This chain uses TRBV9 with TRBJ1-3; D possibly corresponds to TRBD1 (5 bases). The V end lost 3 bases, the J end lost 4 bases, and 11 bases lay between the germline ends. Germline V gene data show CDR1 as SGDLS and CDR2 as YYNGEE. The CDR3 contains 14 residues. The CDR3 DNA sequence: TGTGCCAGCAGCGGCGGGGCAGTGGGAAACACCATATATTTT. Translating gives CASSGGAVGNTIYF. Full variable domain (missing parts from reference TRBV9 and TRBJ1-3): DSGVTQTPKHLITATGQRVTLRCSPRSGDLSVYWYQQSLDQGLQFLIQYYNGEERAKGNILERFSAQQFPDLHSELNLSSLELGDSALYFCASSGGAVGNTIYFGEGSWLTVV.

The genes are TRBV28 and TRBJ2-1; 9 bases fit TRBD1. Per the germline V gene, CDR1 is MDHEN and CDR2 is SYDVKM. With V trimmed by 1 base and J by 3 bases, 4 bases remained unmatched. This CDR3 is 16 amino acids long. The CDR3, as DNA: TGTGCCAGCAGTTTATCTCCGGGACAGGGCTACAATGAGCAGTTCTTC. This translates into CASSLSPGQGYNEQFF.

V and J are TRBV20-1 and TRBJ2-7; no definite D call. Trimming stripped 1 base from V and 5 bases from J, with 6 bases between. The CDR3 spans 11 residues. CDR1 DFQATT and CDR2 SNEGSKA come from the germline V gene (reference sequence). This chain's CDR3 is CSARGPNEQYF. In DNA form, the CDR3 reads TGCAGTGCTAGAGGACCCAACGAGCAGTACTTC.

The chain carries TRBV21-1 and TRBJ1-1. TRBV21-1 is annotated as a pseudogene. The length of the CDR3 is 16 residues. CDR3 residues: CASSKEGSGWYTEAFF. The CDR3 DNA follows: TGTGCCAGCAGCAAAGAAGGGTCAGGTTGGTACACTGAAGCTTTCTTT.